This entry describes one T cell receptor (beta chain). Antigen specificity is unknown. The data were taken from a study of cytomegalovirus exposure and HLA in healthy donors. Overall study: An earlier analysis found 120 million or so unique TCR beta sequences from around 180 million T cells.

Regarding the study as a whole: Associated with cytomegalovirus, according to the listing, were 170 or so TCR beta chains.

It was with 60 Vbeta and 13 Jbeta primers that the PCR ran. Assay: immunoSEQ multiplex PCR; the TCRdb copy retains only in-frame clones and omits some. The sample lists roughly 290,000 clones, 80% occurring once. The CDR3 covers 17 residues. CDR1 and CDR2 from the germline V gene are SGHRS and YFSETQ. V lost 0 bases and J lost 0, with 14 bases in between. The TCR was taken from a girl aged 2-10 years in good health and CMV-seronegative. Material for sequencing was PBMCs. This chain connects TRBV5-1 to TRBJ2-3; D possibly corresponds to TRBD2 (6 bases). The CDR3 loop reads CASSLGGLGTSTDTQYF. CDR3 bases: TGCGCCAGCAGCTTGGGGGGACTGGGAACGAGCACAGATACGCAGTATTTT.